The clone carrying this T cell receptor (beta chain) showed up just a few times. Antigen unknown. TCRdb re-called the RT-PCR reads through MiXCR, storing one row per CDR3 protein. The data show about 520,000 distinct CDR3 sequences, around 7.7% seen once. The sample originates from a study of response to subunit inactivated influenza vaccine. Study findings and constraints: Authors suggested few new T cells are recruited by each seasonal influenza vaccination.

In germline, CDR1 is SEHNR, CDR2 FQNEAQ (reference sequence). The CDR3 extends over 14 amino acids. The V and J ends lost 5 bases and 4 bases, in that order; junction bases with no gene match: 5. The TCR comes from a man aged 45 to 75 who received an inactivated influenza vaccine. The specimen was PBMCs from blood, collected around 25 months after vaccination. This chain joins TRBV7-9 and TRBJ1-3, with 7 positions matching TRBD1. The CDR3 here is CASSLGQIGNTIYF. The CDR3 DNA sequence: TGTGCCAGCAGCCTGGGACAGATCGGAAACACCATATATTTT.